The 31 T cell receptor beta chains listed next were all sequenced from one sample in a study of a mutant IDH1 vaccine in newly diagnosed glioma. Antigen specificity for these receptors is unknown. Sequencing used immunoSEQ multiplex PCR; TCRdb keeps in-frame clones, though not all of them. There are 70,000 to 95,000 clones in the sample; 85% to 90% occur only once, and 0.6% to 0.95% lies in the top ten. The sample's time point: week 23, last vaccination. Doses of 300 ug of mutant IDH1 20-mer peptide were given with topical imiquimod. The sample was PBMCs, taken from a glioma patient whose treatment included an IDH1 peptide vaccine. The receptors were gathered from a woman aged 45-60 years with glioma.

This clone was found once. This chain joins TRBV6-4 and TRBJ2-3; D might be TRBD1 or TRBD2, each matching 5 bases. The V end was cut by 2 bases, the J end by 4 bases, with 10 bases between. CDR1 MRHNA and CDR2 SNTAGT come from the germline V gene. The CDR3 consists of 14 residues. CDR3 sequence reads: CASSDGGEADTQYF. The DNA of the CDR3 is TGTGCCAGCAGTGACGGGGGAGAGGCAGATACGCAGTATTTT.

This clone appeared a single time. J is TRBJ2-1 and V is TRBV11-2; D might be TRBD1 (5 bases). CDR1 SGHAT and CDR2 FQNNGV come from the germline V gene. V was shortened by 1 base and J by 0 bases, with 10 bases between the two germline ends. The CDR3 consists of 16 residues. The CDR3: CASSLGGQISYNEQFF. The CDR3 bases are TGTGCCAGCAGCTTAGGAGGACAAATCTCCTACAATGAGCAGTTCTTC.

The CDR3: CASSHTGVSNQPQHF. DNA of the CDR3: TGTGCCAGCAGCCATACAGGGGTTAGCAATCAGCCCCAGCATTTT. The rearrangement uses TRBV28 and TRBJ1-5; 7 bases fit TRBD1. This CDR3 is built from 15 residues. V lost 6 bases to trimming and J lost 0 bases; unmatched junction nucleotides: 5. Germline V gives CDR1 MDHEN, CDR2 SYDVKM.

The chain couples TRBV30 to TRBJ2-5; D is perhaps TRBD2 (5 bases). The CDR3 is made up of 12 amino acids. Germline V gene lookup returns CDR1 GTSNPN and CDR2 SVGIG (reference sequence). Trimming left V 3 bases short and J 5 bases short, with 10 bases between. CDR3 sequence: CAWSERGETQYF. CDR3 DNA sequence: TGTGCCTGGAGCGAGAGAGGGGAGACCCAGTACTTC.

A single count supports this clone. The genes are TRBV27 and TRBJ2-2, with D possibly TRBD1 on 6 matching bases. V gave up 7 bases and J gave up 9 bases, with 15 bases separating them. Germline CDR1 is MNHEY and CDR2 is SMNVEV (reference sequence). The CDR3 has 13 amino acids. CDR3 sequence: CASTVVGARELFF. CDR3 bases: TGTGCCAGCACCGTCGTGGGGGCCCGGGAGCTGTTTTTT.

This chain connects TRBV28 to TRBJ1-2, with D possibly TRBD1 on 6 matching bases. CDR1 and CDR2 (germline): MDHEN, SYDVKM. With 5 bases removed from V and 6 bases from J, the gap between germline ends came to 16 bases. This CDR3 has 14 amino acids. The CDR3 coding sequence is TGTGCCAGCAGTGCGTTCACAGGGTTCGATGGCTACACCTTC. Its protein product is CASSAFTGFDGYTF.

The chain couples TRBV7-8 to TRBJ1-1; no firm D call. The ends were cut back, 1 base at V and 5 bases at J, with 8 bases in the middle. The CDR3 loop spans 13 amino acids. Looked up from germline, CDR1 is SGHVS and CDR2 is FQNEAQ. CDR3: CASSLGLETEAFF. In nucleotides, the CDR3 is TGTGCCAGCAGCTTAGGGTTGGAGACTGAAGCTTTCTTT.

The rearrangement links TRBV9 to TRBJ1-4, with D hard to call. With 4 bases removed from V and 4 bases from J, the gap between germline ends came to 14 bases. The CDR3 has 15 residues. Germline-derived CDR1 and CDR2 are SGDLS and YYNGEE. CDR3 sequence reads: CASSTNPDDNEKLFF. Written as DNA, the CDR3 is TGTGCCAGCAGCACTAATCCGGATGATAATGAAAAACTGTTTTTT.

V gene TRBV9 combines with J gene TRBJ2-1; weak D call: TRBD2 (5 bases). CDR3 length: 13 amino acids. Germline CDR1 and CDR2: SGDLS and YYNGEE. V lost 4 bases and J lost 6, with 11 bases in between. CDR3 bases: TGTGCCAGCAGCCCGGGGAGAAGCAATGAGCAGTTCTTC. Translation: CASSPGRSNEQFF.

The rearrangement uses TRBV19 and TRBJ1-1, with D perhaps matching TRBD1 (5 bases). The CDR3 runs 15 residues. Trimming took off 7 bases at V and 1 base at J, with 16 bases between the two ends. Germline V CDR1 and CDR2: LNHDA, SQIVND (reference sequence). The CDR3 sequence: CASNWARTTNTEAFF. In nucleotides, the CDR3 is TGTGCCAGTAATTGGGCCCGGACAACGAACACTGAAGCTTTCTTT. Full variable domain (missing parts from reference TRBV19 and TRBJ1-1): DGGITQSPKYLFRKEGQNVTLSCEQNLNHDAMYWYRQDPGQGLRLIYYSQIVNDFQKGDIAEGYSVSREKKESFPLTVTSAQKNPTAFYLCASNWARTTNTEAFFGQGTRLTVV.

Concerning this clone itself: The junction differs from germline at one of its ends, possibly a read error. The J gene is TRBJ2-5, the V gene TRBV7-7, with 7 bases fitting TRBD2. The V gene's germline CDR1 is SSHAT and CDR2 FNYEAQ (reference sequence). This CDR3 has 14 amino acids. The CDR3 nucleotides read TGTGCTAGCAGCTTGGCTAGCGGAGAAGAGACCCAGTACTTC. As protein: CASSLASGEETQYF. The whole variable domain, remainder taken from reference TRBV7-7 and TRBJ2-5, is GAGVSQSPRYKVTKRGQDVTLRCDPISSHATLYWYQQALGQGPEFLTYFNYEAQPDKSGLPSDRFSAERPEGSISTLTIQRTEQRDSAMYRCASSLASGEETQYFGPGTRLLVL.

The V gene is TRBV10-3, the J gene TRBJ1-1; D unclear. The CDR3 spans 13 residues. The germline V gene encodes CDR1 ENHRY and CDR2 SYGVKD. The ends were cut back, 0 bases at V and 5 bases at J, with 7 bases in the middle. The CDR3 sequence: CAISESGRTEAFF. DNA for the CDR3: TGTGCCATCAGTGAGTCGGGCCGTACTGAAGCTTTCTTT.

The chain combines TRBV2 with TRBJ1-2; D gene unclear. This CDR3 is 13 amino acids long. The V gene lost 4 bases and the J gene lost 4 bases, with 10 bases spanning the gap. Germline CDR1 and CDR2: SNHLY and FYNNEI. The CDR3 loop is CASSGQATYGYTF. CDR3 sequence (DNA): TGTGCCAGCAGTGGACAAGCTACCTATGGCTACACCTTC.

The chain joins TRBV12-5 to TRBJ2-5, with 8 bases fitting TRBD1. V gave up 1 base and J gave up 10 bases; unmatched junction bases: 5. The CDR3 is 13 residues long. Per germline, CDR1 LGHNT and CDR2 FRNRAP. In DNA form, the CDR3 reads TGTGCTAGTGGTTTGGGGTCGACAGGGGTCCAGTACTTC. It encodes CASGLGSTGVQYF.

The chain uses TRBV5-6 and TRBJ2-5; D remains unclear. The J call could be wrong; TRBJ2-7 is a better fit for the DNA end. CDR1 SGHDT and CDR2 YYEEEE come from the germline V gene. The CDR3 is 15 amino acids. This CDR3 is CASSLGIEISYEQYF. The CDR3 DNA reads TGTGCCAGCAGCTTGGGTATAGAAATCTCCTACGAGCAGTACTTC.

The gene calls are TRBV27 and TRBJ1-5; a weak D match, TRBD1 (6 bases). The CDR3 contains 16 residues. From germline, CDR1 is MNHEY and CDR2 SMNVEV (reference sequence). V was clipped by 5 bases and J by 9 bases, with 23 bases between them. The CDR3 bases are TGTGCCAGCAGTGTGCTTCCTACAGGAGGGGGAGGGCCCCAGCATTTT. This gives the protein CASSVLPTGGGGPQHF.

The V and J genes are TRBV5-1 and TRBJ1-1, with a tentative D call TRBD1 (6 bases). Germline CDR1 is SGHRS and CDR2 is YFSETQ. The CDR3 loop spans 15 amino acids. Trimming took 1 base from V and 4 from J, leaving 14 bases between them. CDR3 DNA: TGCGCCAGCAGCTTGATGTCAGGGGCTCTCACTGAAGCTTTCTTT. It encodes CASSLMSGALTEAFF.

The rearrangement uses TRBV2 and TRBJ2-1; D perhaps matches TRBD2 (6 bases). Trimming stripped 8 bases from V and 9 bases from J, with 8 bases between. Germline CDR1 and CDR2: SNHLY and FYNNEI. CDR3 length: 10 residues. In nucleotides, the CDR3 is TGTGCCAGCTCGGGAGTTGAGCAGTTCTTC. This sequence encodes CASSGVEQFF. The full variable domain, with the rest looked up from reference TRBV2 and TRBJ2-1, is EPEVTQTPSHQVTQMGQEVILRCVPISNHLYFYWYRQILGQKVEFLVSFYNNEISEKSEIFDDQFSVERPDGSNFTLKIRSTKLEDSAMYFCASSGVEQFFGPGTRLTVL.

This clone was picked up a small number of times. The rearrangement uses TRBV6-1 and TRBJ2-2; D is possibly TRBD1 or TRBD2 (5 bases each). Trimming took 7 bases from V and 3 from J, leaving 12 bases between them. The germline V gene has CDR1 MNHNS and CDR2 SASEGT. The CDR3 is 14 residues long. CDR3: CASNEGPYTGELFF. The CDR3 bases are TGTGCCAGCAACGAGGGGCCTTACACCGGGGAGCTGTTTTTT.

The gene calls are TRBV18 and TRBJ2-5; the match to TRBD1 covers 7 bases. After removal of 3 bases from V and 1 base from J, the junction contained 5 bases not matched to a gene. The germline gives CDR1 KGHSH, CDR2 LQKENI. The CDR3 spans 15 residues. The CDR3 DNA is TGTGCCAGCTCACCCCGGGACAGCCTCCAAGAGACCCAGTACTTC. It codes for CASSPRDSLQETQYF. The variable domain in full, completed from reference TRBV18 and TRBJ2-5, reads NAGVMQNPRHLVRRRGQEARLRCSPMKGHSHVYWYRQLPEEGLKFMVYLQKENIIDESGMPKERFSAEFPKEGPSILRIQQVVRGDSAAYFCASSPRDSLQETQYFGPGTRLLVL.

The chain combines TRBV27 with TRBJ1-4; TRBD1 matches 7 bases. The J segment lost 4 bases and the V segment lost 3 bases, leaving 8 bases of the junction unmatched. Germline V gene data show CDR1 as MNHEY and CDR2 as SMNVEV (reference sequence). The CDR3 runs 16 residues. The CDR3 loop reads CASSLVHGQVNEKLFF. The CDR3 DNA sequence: TGTGCCAGCAGTTTGGTCCACGGACAGGTTAATGAAAAACTGTTTTTT.

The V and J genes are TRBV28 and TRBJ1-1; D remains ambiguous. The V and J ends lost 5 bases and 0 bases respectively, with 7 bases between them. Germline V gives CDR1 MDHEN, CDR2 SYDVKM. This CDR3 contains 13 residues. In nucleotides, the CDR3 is TGTGCCAGCAGTCGGTCTGTGAACACTGAAGCTTTCTTT. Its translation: CASSRSVNTEAFF. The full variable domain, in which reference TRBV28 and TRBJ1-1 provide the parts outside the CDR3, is DVKVTQSSRYLVKRTGEKVFLECVQDMDHENMFWYRQDPGLGLRLIYFSYDVKMKEKGDIPEGYSVSREKKERFSLILESASTNQTSMYLCASSRSVNTEAFFGQGTRLTVV.

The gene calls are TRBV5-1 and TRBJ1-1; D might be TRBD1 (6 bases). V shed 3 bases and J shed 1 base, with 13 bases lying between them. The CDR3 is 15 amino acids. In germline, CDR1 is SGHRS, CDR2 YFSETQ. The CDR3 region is CASSSRMGANTEAFF. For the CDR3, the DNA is TGCGCCAGCAGCTCGAGGATGGGGGCGAACACTGAAGCTTTCTTT.

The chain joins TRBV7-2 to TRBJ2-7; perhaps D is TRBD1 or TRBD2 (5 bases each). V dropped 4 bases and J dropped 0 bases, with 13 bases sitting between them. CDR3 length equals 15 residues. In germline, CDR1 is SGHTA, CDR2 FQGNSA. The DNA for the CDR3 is TGTGCCAGCAGCTCGAACAGGAGGAGCTCCTACGAGCAGTACTTC. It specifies CASSSNRRSSYEQYF.

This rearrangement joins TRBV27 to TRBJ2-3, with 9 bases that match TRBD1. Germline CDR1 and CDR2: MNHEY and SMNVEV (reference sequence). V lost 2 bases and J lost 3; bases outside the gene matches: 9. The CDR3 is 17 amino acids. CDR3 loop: CASSLGTGTGLTDTQYF. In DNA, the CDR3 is TGTGCCAGCAGTTTAGGGACCGGGACAGGGTTAACAGATACGCAGTATTTT.

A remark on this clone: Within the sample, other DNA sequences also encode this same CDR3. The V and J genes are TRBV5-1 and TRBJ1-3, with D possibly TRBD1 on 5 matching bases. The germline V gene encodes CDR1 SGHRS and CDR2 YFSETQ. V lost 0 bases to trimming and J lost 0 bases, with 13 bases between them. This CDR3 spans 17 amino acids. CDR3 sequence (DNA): TGCGCCAGCAGCTTGGAGCCTCGACAGTCCTCTGGAAACACCATATATTTT. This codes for CASSLEPRQSSGNTIYF.

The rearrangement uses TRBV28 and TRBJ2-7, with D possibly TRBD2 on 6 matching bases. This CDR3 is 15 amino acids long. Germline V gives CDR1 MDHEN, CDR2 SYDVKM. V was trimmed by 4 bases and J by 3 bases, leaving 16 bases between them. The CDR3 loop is CASSSTGTAHYEQYF. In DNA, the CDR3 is TGTGCCAGCAGTTCAACCGGGACTGCCCACTACGAGCAGTACTTC.

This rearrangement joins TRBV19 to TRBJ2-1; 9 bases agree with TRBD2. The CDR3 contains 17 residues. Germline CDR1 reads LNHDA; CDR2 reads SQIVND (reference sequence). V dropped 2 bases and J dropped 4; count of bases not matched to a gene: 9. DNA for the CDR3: TGTGCCAGTAGTATATCTCTAGGGCTAGCGGGGTACAATGAGCAGTTCTTC. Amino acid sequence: CASSISLGLAGYNEQFF.

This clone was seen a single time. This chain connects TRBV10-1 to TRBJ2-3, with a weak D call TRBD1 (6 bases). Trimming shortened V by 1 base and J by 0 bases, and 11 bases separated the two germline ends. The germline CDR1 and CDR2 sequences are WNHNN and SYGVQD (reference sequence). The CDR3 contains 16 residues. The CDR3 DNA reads TGCGCCAGCAGTGAGTACGGGGACACGAGCACAGATACGCAGTATTTT. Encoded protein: CASSEYGDTSTDTQYF.

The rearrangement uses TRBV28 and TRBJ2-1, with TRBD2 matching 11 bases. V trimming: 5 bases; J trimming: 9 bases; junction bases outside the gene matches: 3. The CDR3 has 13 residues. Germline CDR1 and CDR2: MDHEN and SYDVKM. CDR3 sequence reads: CASSPGLAGEQFF. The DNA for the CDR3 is TGTGCCAGCAGTCCAGGACTAGCGGGTGAGCAGTTCTTC. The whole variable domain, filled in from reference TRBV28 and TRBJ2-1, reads DVKVTQSSRYLVKRTGEKVFLECVQDMDHENMFWYRQDPGLGLRLIYFSYDVKMKEKGDIPEGYSVSREKKERFSLILESASTNQTSMYLCASSPGLAGEQFFGPGTRLTVL.

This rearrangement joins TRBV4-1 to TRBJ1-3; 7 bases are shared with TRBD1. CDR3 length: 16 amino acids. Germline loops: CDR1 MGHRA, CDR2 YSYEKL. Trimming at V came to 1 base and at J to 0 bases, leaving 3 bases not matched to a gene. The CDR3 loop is CASSQGDRSSGNTIYF. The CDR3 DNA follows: TGCGCCAGCAGCCAAGGGGACAGAAGCTCTGGAAACACCATATATTTT.